A selection of T cell receptor beta chains follows, all from one sample in a study of control samples from healthy donors and cancer patients. Clones were sequenced by immunoSEQ multiplex PCR, and TCRdb holds only the in-frame ones, with some missing. This table has 100,000 to 150,000 clones, approximately 90% appearing once. Sample: blood. Every receptor here comes from a man aged 35-49 years in good health. CDR3s include the opening cysteine and the closing phenylalanine or tryptophan. A D gene is named only where the DNA matches it firmly. Expanded clones are given a class, and other clones once, few, many or no size at all.

j_call d_call clone_size v_call cdr3_aa cdr3_nt
TRBJ2-7 TRBD1 . TRBV18 CASSPPSGTGAYEQYF TGTGCCAGCTCGCCCCCATCCGGGACAGGGGCCTACGAGCAGTACTTC
TRBJ1-5 . few TRBV23-1 CASSDRTDNAPQHF TGCGCCAGCAGTGACAGGACGGATAATGCTCCCCAGCATTTT
TRBJ2-7 TRBD1 . TRBV5-1 CASSTGDRYTYEQYF TGCGCCAGCAGCACGGGGGACAGGTATACCTACGAGCAGTACTTC
TRBJ1-1 . . TRBV2 CASSGSEAFF TGTGCCAGCAGTGGCAGTGAAGCTTTCTTT
TRBJ1-4 TRBD1 . TRBV9 CASSVGTGAIEKLFF TGTGCCAGCAGCGTAGGAACAGGGGCTATAGAAAAACTGTTTTTT
TRBJ1-1 TRBD1 . TRBV6-6 CASNPTGDTEAFF TGTGCCAGCAACCCCACAGGGGACACTGAAGCTTTCTTT
TRBJ2-1 TRBD2 . TRBV2 CASTGTNDNEQFF TGTGCCTCCACCGGGACTAACGACAATGAGCAGTTCTTC
TRBJ1-1 TRBD1 few TRBV28 CATGTGPMNTEAFF TGTGCCACCGGGACAGGGCCCATGAACACTGAAGCTTTCTTT
TRBJ1-2 . . TRBV19 CASKGSNYGYTF TGTGCCAGTAAAGGCAGTAACTATGGCTACACCTTC
TRBJ2-3 TRBD2 . TRBV10-3 CAIRGEAERGGTDTQYF TGTGCCATCAGGGGAGAAGCCGAGCGGGGGGGCACAGATACGCAGTATTTT
TRBJ2-1 . . TRBV14 CASSQWGGRGYEQFF TGTGCCAGCAGCCAATGGGGGGGCCGAGGGTATGAGCAGTTCTTC
TRBJ2-3 . . TRBV5-1 CASSFQGKDTQYF TGCGCCAGCAGCTTCCAGGGAAAAGATACGCAGTATTTT
TRBJ2-3 . . TRBV6-1 CASSWGGTDTQYF TGTGCCAGCAGTTGGGGAGGCACAGATACGCAGTATTTT
TRBJ1-3 . . TRBV5-8 CASSLPGAISGNTIYF TGTGCCAGCAGCTTGCCAGGGGCAATCTCTGGAAACACCATATATTTT
TRBJ2-1 . . TRBV4-2 CASSDPGRQASYNEQFF TGTGCCAGCAGCGACCCTGGGCGGCAAGCCTCCTACAATGAGCAGTTCTTC
TRBJ2-7 . . TRBV6-5 CASSGDFSYEQYF TGTGCCAGCAGCGGCGACTTCTCCTACGAGCAGTACTTC
TRBJ2-7 TRBD2 . TRBV4-2 CASSQNGTSGTYEQYF TGTGCCAGCAGCCAAAACGGCACTAGCGGAACCTACGAGCAGTACTTC
TRBJ1-2 TRBD1 . TRBV12-3/TRBV12-4 CASTNDRGGYTF TGTGCCAGCACCAACGACAGGGGCGGCTACACCTTC
TRBJ2-2 TRBD1 . TRBV6-1 CASSENGQGYDTGELFF TGTGCCAGCAGTGAAAACGGACAGGGGTATGACACCGGGGAGCTGTTTTTT
TRBJ1-2 TRBD1 . TRBV24-1 CATSDTAGTDYGYTF TGTGCCACCAGTGACACGGCCGGGACAGACTATGGCTACACCTTC
TRBJ2-3 TRBD1 . TRBV30 CAWSRGQKDTQYF TGTGCCTGGAGTAGGGGGCAGAAAGATACGCAGTATTTT
TRBJ2-5 TRBD2 . TRBV7-7 CASSLVSGGLQETQYF TGTGCTAGCAGCTTAGTGAGCGGGGGCCTCCAAGAGACCCAGTACTTC